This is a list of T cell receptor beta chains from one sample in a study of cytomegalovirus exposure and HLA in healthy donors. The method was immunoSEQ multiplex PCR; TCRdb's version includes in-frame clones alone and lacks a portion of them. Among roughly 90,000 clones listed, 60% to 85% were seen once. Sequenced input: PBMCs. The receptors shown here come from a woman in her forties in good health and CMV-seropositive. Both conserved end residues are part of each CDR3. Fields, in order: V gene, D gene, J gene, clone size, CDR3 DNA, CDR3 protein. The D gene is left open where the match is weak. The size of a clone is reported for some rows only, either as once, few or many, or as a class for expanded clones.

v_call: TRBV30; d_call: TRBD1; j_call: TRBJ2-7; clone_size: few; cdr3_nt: TGTGCCTGGAGTGTACAGGGGGCGGGGGAGCAGTACTTC; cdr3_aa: CAWSVQGAGEQYF
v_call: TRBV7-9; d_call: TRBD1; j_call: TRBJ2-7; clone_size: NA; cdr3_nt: TGTGCCAGCAGCCGGGACAGTAATTTTTACGAGCAGTACTTC; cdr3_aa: CASSRDSNFYEQYF
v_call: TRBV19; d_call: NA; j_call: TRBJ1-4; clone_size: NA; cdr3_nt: TGTGCCAGTAGTCCCGAAAGAGATAATGAAAAACTGTTTTTT; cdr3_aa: CASSPERDNEKLFF
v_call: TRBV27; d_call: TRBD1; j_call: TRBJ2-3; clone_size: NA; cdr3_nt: TGTGCCAGCAGTTCCAGACAGGGGGGAGATACGCAGTATTTT; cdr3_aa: CASSSRQGGDTQYF
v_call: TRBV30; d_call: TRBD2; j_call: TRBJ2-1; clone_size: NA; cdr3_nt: TGTGCCTGGAGTGCGGGACTAGGGGACAATGAGCAGTTCTTC; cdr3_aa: CAWSAGLGDNEQFF
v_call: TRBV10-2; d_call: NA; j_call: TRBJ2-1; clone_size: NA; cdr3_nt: TGCGCCAGCAGCTTCGTGGGAGATTACAGTGAGCAGTTCTTC; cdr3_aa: CASSFVGDYSEQFF
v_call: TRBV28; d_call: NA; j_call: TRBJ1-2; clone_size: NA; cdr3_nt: TGTGCCAGCAGTTTGTCTCATGGCTACACCTTC; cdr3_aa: CASSLSHGYTF
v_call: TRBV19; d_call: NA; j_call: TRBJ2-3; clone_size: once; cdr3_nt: TGTGCCAGTAGGGACAACACAGATACGCAGTATTTT; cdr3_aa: CASRDNTDTQYF
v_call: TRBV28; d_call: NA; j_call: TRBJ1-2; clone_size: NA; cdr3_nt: TGTGCCAGCAGTCCGCCCCCCGACAGGACCTATGGCTACACCTTC; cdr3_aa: CASSPPPDRTYGYTF
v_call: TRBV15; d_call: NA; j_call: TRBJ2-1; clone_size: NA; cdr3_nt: TGTGCCACCAGCAGCCCGATTGGGCCAGCTCAGCAGTTCTTC; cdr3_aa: CATSSPIGPAQQFF
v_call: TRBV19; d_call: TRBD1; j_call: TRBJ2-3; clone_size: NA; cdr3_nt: TGTGCCAGTAGTAGACAGGGGGCAGAGGGAACAGATACGCAGTATTTT; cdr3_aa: CASSRQGAEGTDTQYF
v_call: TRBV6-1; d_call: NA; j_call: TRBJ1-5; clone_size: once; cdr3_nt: TGTGCCAGCAGTGAAGAGGCGGGCCCACCTAGCAATCAGCCCCAGCATTTT; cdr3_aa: CASSEEAGPPSNQPQHF
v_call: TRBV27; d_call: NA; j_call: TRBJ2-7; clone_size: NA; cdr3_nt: TGTGCCAGCAGCCCGGGGTCCAAGTACGAGCAGTACTTC; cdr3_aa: CASSPGSKYEQYF
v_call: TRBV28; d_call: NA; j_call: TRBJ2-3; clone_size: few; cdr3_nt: TGTGCCAGCAGCCGGTTAGGCACAGATACGCAGTATTTT; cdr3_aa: CASSRLGTDTQYF
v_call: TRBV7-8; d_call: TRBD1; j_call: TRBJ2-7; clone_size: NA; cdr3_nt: TGTGCCAGCAGCTGGCGGACAGGGGCCACAGCCTACGAGCAGTACTTC; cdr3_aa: CASSWRTGATAYEQYF
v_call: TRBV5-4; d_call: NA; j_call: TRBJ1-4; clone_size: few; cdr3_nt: TGTGCCAGCAGCTTCCAGAGGGATTTTGTTTATGCCGGGGAAAAACTGTTTTTT; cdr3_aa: CASSFQRDFVYAGEKLFF
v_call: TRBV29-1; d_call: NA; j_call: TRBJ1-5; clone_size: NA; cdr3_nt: TGCAGCGTCGCTACAGGGATGGGTCAGCCCCAGCATTTT; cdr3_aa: CSVATGMGQPQHF
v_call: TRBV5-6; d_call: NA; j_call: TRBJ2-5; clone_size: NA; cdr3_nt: TGTGCCAGCAGCTTAACAGGGACCCAGTACTTC; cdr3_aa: CASSLTGTQYF
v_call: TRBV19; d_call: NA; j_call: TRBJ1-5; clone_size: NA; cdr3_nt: TGTGCCAGTACCTCGCAGGGAAATCAGCCCCAGCATTTT; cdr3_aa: CASTSQGNQPQHF
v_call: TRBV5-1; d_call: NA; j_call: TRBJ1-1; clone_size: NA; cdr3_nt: TGCGCCAGCAGCTTGGTTTGGGGAGGAATGAACACTGAAGCTTTCTTT; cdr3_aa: CASSLVWGGMNTEAFF
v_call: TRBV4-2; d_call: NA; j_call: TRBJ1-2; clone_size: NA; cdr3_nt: TGTGCCAGCAGCCAAGACGGCAGGGATAGGGACAATGGCTACACCTTC; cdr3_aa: CASSQDGRDRDNGYTF
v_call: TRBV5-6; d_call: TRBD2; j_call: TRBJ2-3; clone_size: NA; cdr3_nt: TGTGCCAGCAGCTCACGGGGGACTAGCGGGAGTGTGACAGATACGCAGTATTTT; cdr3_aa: CASSSRGTSGSVTDTQYF
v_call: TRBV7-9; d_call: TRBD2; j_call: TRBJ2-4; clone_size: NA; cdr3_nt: TGTGCCAGCAGCAGTCGCGGGGGAGCCAAAAACATTCAGTACTTC; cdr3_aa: CASSSRGGAKNIQYF
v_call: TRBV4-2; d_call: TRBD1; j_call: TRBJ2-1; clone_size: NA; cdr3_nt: TGTGCCAGCAGCCTCCGGACAGGGGATCGTAATGAGCAGTTCTTC; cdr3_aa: CASSLRTGDRNEQFF
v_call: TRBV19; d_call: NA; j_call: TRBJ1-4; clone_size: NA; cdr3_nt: TGTGCCAGTAGTGCCGCCAGGACAACTAATGAAAAACTGTTTTTT; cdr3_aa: CASSAARTTNEKLFF
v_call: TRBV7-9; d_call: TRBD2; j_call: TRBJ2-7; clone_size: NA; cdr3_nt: TGTGCCAGCAGCTTAGCCGCTACTGGCGGGAGGTCCTACGAGCAGTACTTC; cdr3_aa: CASSLAATGGRSYEQYF
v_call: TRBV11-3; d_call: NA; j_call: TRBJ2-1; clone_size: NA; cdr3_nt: TGTGCCAGCCAACCAGGGGGGCCCCTTTCCAATGAGCAGTTCTTC; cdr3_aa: CASQPGGPLSNEQFF
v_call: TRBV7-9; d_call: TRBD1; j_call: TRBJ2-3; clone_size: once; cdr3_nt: TGTGCCAGCAGACCCGGACAGGGTACAGATACGCAGTATTTT; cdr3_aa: CASRPGQGTDTQYF
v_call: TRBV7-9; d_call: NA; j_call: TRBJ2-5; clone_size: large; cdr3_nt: TGTGCCAGCAGCTTAGGCGCCCGGGACAAACAAGAGACCCAGTACTTC; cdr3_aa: CASSLGARDKQETQYF
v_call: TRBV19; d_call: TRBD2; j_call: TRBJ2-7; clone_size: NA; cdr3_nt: TGTGCCAGTAGTTCCCGGACTAGCGGGAGTTTCTACGAGCAGTACTTC; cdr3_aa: CASSSRTSGSFYEQYF
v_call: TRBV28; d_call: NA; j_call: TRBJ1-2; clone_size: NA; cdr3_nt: TGTGTCTTGCGTCGGGGTCCCTATGGCTACACCTTC; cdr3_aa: CVLRRGPYGYTF